What follows is one TCR beta chain and its context. Its antigen is still unknown. The sample comes from a study of radiation and T cells in renal cell carcinoma. Germline values: CDR1 SEHNR, CDR2 FQNEAQ (reference sequence). The CDR3 sequence is 14 residues long. The J segment lost 2 bases and the V segment lost 6 bases, leaving 6 bases of the junction unmatched. Some clones are missing from TCRdb's copy, which holds only in-frame ones; the method was immunoSEQ multiplex PCR. The data hold 20,000 to 30,000 clones, with 58% observed a single time. General study points: Sampling covered only 0.75 to 1 g of each tumor.

As to treatment: treatment-naive control, cytoreductive nephrectomy. Control samples are tumors resected by cytoreductive nephrectomy without prior radiation. The tumor was a clear cell renal cell carcinoma. The TCR originated in a middle-aged man with renal cell carcinoma. The chain has TRBV7-9 and TRBJ1-2, with 7 bases fitting TRBD1. The sequencing here drew on tumor tissue, taken from a patient whose treatment was nephrectomy without radiotherapy. Written as DNA, the CDR3 is TGTGCCAGCAGAAGGGGGGACAGCAACTATGGCTACACCTTC. Translated: CASRRGDSNYGYTF.